This T cell receptor beta chain comes out of a study of cytomegalovirus exposure and HLA in healthy donors. The CDR3 consists of 14 residues. Trimming left V 1 base short and J 8 bases short, with 14 bases between. Germline CDR1 LNHDA, CDR2 SQIVND (reference sequence). The PCR employed 60 Vbeta primers together with 13 Jbeta primers. This table comes from immunoSEQ multiplex PCR, and its TCRdb copy is limited to in-frame clones, with some not included. Seen here are 85,000 to 100,000 clones, 80% observed once, and the top ten hold 6% to 9.5%. This clone was seen only once. The receptor was derived from a man under 40 in good health and CMV-seronegative. The sample was PBMCs. The chain links TRBV19 to TRBJ1-2; weak D call: TRBD1 (5 bases). For the CDR3, the DNA is TGTGCCAGTAGTATAGTTGGGGCTTCGGCGGGCTACACCTTC. Translated, it gives CASSIVGASAGYTF.